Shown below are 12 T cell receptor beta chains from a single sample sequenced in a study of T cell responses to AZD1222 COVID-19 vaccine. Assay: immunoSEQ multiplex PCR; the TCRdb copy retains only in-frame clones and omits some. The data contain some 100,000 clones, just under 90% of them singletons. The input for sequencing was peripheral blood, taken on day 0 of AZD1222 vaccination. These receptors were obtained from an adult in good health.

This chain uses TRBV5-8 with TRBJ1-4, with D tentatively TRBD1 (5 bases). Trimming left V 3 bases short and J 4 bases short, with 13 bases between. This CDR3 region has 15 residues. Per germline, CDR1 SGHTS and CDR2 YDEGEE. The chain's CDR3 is CASSSGRLHNEKLFF. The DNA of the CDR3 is TGTGCCAGCAGCTCGGGACGGCTCCATAATGAAAAACTGTTTTTT.

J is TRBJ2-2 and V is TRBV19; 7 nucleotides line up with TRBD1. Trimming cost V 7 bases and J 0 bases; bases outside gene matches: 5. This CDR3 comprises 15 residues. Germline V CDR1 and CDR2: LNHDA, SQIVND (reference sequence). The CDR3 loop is CASNPTGSNTGELFF. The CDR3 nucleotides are TGTGCCAGTAACCCGACAGGGTCGAACACCGGGGAGCTGTTTTTT. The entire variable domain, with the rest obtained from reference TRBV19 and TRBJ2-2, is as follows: DGGITQSPKYLFRKEGQNVTLSCEQNLNHDAMYWYRQDPGQGLRLIYYSQIVNDFQKGDIAEGYSVSREKKESFPLTVTSAQKNPTAFYLCASNPTGSNTGELFFGEGSRLTVL.

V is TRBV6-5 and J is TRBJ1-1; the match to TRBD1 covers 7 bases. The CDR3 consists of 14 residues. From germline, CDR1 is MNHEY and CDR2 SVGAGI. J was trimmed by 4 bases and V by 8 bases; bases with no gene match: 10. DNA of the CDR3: TGTGCCAGCGAAAGACAGGGTGTTAGCACTGAAGCTTTCTTT. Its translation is CASERQGVSTEAFF.

The CDR3 loop is CASSLYRAGELFF. Here the CDR3 DNA reads TGTGCCAGCAGCCTATACAGGGCCGGGGAGCTGTTTTTT. The V and J genes are TRBV11-2 and TRBJ2-2; perhaps TRBD1 as D (6 bases). Trimming shortened V by 5 bases and J by 6 bases, and 10 bases separated the two germline ends. The CDR3 has 13 residues. Germline-derived CDR1 and CDR2 are SGHAT and FQNNGV.

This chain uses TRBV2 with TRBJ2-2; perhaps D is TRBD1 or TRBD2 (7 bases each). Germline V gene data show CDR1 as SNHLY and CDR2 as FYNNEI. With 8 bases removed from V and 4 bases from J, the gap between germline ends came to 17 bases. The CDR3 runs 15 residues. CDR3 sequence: CASAPGGAGTGELFF. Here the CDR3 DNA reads TGTGCCAGCGCCCCAGGGGGGGCGGGCACCGGGGAGCTGTTTTTT.

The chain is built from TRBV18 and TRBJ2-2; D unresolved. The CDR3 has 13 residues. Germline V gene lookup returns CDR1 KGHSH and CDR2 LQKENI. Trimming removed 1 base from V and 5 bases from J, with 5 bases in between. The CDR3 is CASSPQSTGELFF. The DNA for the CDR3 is TGTGCCAGCTCACCACAGAGTACCGGGGAGCTGTTTTTT.

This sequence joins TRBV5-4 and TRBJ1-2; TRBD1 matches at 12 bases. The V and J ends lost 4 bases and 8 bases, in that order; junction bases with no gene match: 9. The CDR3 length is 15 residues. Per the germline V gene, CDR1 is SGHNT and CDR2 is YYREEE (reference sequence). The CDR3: CASSPQGQGAEGYTF. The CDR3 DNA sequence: TGTGCCAGCAGCCCGCAGGGACAGGGGGCTGAGGGCTACACCTTC.

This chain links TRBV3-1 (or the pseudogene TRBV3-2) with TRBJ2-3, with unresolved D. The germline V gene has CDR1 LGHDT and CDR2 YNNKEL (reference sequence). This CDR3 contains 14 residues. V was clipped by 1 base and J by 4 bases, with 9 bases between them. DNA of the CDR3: TGTGCCAGCAGCCAAGTGACGGGTGCAGATACGCAGTATTTT. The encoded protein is CASSQVTGADTQYF.

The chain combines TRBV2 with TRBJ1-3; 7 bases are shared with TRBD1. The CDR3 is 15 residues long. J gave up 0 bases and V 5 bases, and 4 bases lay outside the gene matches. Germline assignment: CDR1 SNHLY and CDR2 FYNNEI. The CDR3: CASSKTGISGNTIYF. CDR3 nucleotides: TGTGCCAGCAGTAAGACAGGGATCTCTGGAAACACCATATATTTT.

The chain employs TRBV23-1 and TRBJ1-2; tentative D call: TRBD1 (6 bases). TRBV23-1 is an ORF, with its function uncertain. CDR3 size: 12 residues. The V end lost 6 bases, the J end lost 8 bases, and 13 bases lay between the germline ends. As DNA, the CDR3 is TGCGCCAGCAGACAGGGTAGGTGCGGCTACACCTTC. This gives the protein CASRQGRCGYTF.

The chain's CDR3 is CAWSVLQGRTEQYF. CDR3 in DNA: TGTGCCTGGAGTGTCCTCCAGGGGAGAACCGAGCAGTACTTC. This chain connects TRBV30 to TRBJ2-7; the D gene is possibly TRBD1 (6 bases). Looked up from germline, CDR1 is GTSNPN and CDR2 is SVGIG (reference sequence). The CDR3 runs to 14 residues. V was cut by 0 bases and J by 6 bases, with 15 bases left in between. Combining the CDR3 with reference TRBV30 and TRBJ2-7 gives the whole variable domain SQTIHQWPATLVQPVGSPLSLECTVEGTSNPNLYWYRQAAGRGLQLLFYSVGIGQISSEVPQNLSASRPQDRQFILSSKKLLLSDSGFYLCAWSVLQGRTEQYFGPGTRLTVT.

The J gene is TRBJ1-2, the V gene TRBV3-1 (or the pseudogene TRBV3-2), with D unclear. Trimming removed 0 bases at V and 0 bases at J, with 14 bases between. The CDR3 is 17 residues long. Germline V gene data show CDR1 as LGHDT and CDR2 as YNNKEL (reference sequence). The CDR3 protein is CASSQDHLQAANYGYTF. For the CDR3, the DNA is TGTGCCAGCAGCCAAGATCATTTACAAGCTGCTAACTATGGCTACACCTTC.